This T cell receptor beta chain appears in the sequencing data of a study of blood T cell repertoires in COVID-19 (dated by TCRdb to 2018 to 2020). Study-level background: Samples covering the acute and convalescent phases of COVID-19 were provided by collaborators in the United States, Italy and Spain. The dataset comprised deeply sampled blood TCRbeta repertoires from subjects exposed to, actively infected with, or recovered from COVID-19. The sample metadata nearly always contained a de-identified subject ID, COVID-19 status, age in years and sex. The repertoires were made available in a free public database intended to serve as a resource for research on the immune response to SARS-CoV-2. HLA class I and class II types, where available, came from metadata supplied by the sample provider rather than from assay-based typing. The samples were drawn from the first 160 participants of the ongoing ImmuneRACE study and from 1,254 subjects provided by 6 global collaborators. The prospective study material was composed of cDNA or gDNA derived from T cells, B-cell-depleted T cells, or PBMCs. On the study overall, not on this receptor specifically: How much clinical and demographic metadata was included differed by source and by participant, and the metadata was provided uncurated.

The immunoSEQ Assay, a bias-controlled multiplex PCR, was used to amplify TCRbeta CDR3 regions from genomic DNA. The source study handled its data this way. The number of nucleated cells in each sample was estimated from the amplification of reference gene primers within the assay. Sequence reads were collapsed and filtered to measure the absolute abundance of every unique TCRbeta CDR3 rearrangement. Productive Simpson clonality was computed per sample as the square root of Simpson's diversity index over productive rearrangements. As stored in TCRdb, this immuneACCESS dataset retains in-frame rearrangements with V and J assigned. A fraction of the clones does not appear; measured against another copy, unresolved V genes explain less than half of the discrepancy, and the remainder lacks a known reason. V, J and clone size are taken as reported in that table, and D and trimming were inferred from the DNA itself. The sample table shows fewer than 350,000 clones, and 90% are seen once. The ten largest clones add up to approximately 6.8% of the sample.

One collaborating source in Seattle enrolled patients while the patients were actively infected and followed the patients over time throughout the course of disease. The collaborating institutions used their own protocols to collect whole blood in K2EDTA tubes. For TCRbeta analysis, collaborators shipped samples in one of three forms: frozen whole blood, isolated PBMCs, or DNA extracted from either of those sample types. The trim is 4 bases for V and 6 bases for J, with a gap of 10 bases between the germline ends. CDR3 length: 14 amino acids, cysteine to phenylalanine. Left in the record is the CDR3 DNA by itself, 42 bases read in frame from the first base. According to the germline V gene, CDR1 reads SNHLY and CDR2 reads FYNNEI. A note on this clone: There is no known antigen for this receptor. Base-call qualities are not available, and no considerably larger clone is one nucleotide away.

The chain links TRBV2 with TRBJ1-6; confidence is insufficient to name the D gene. Sequences were obtained from peripheral blood. This clonotype originated in a woman between 25 and 40 years old with COVID-19, enrolled during active disease. The nucleotide sequence is given as TGTGCCAGCAGTGCCCTACGGGGTAATTCACCCCTCCACTTT. It translates as CASSALRGNSPLHF. The entire variable domain, with the stretches around the CDR3 drawn from the reference TRBV2 and TRBJ1-6 proteins, is EPEVTQTPSHQVTQMGQEVILRCVPISNHLYFYWYRQILGQKVEFLVSFYNNEISEKSEIFDDQFSVERPDGSNFTLKIRSTKLEDSAMYFCASSALRGNSPLHFGNGTRLTVT.